The sequence of this T cell receptor (beta chain) was determined in a study of identical twins. Study-wide findings and caveats: In monozygotic twins, models underestimated the sharing of out-of-frame TCR alpha. Sequences that were beta out-of-frame showed weaker excess twin sharing.

A universal primer site was created by template switching, with the cDNA bearing unique molecular identifiers. One entry per CDR3 protein results from TCRdb running MiXCR on the 5' RACE reads. This table holds 350,000 to 400,000 distinct CDR3 sequences, roughly 10% found once. Among all donors, each was a healthy Caucasian. This clonotype came up many times. What it recognizes is unknown. V shed 6 bases and J shed 3 bases, with 15 bases lying between them. CDR3 length: 14 residues. Sequenced: naive T cells sorted from blood. V usage is TRBV12-3 or TRBV12-4 and J usage is TRBJ2-7; D may be TRBD1 or TRBD2 (5 bases each). The TCR was taken from a woman between 50 and 59 years old in good health. The CDR3 coding sequence is TGTGCCAGCAGCTTCCCGGGACGTAACTACGAGCAGTACTTC. This translates into CASSFPGRNYEQYF.